The clone carrying this TCR beta chain came up many times. This CDR3 has 13 amino acids. Trimming shortened V by 4 bases and J by 2 bases, and 10 bases separated the two germline ends. CDR1 is SGHKS, CDR2 YYEKEE, per germline (reference sequence). This sample is drawn from a study of identical twins. Each cDNA held unique molecular identifiers, and template switching gave it a universal primer site. TCRdb redid the calling of the 5' RACE reads with MiXCR, one entry per CDR3 protein. The sample includes 1.5 million or so distinct CDR3 sequences, about 31% of them seen just once. Sample: cord blood. The genes are TRBV5-5 and TRBJ2-7, with no clear D. This receptor was taken from a newborn girl in good health. The CDR3 sequence is CASSPVYTYEQYF. CDR3 bases: TGTGCCAGCAGCCCAGTCTACACCTACGAGCAGTACTTC.